This note documents a single T cell receptor (beta chain) sequence. The data were taken from a study of memory CD4+ T cells and cytomegalovirus serostatus. The CDR3 length is 14 residues. The V gene lost 2 bases and the J gene lost 0 bases, with 7 bases spanning the gap. CDR1 is LGHNA, CDR2 YSLEER, per germline. Using immunoSEQ multiplex PCR, the repertoire was profiled, and TCRdb retains in-frame clones only, with some absent. The sample includes 40,000 to 55,000 clones, around 76% of them seen just once. Single viable CD3+CD4+CD8-CD45RO+ cells were sorted as the memory CD4+ T cells. Sequenced input: memory CD4+ T cells from blood. J is TRBJ1-1 and V is TRBV4-3; no clear D. The receptor's source is an adult in good health and CMV-seropositive. The CDR3 is CASSQLLMNTEAFF. The CDR3 region has the DNA TGCGCCAGCAGCCAATTATTAATGAACACTGAAGCTTTCTTT.